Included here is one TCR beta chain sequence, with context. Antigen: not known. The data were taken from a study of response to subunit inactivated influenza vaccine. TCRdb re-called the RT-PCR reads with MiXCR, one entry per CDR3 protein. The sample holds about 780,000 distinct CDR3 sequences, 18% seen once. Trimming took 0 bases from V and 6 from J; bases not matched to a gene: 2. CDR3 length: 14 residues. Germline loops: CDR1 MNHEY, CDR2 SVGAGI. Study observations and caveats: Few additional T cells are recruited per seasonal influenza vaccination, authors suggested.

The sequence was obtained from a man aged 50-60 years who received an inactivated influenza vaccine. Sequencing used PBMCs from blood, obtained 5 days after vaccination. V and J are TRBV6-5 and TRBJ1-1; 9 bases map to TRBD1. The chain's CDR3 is CASSYSGQGAEAFF. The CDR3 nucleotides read TGTGCCAGCAGTTACTCGGGACAGGGAGCTGAAGCTTTCTTT.